A selection of T cell receptor beta chains follows, all from one sample in a study of sequential checkpoint blockade in melanoma. Sequencing was performed with immunoSEQ multiplex PCR; in TCRdb, only in-frame clones are kept and a portion is missing. The sample carries more than 5,500 clones, 23% recorded once. This specimen was tumor tissue (inferred from file names), taken from a patient given nivolumab and ipilimumab in sequence. These receptors came from a human donor with melanoma. Each CDR3 is given with its conserved first and last residue. The order of the fields is D gene, V gene, clone size, J gene, CDR3 DNA, CDR3 protein. The D gene is left open where the match is weak. Rows may omit the clone size; those that give it use once, few, many or a size class.

NA	TRBV9	many	TRBJ1-3	TGTGCCAGCACAACGGAAGGGTTCCTAGCTGGAAACACCATATATTTT	CASTTEGFLAGNTIYF
TRBD1	TRBV11-3	few	TRBJ1-1	TGTGCCAGCAGCCCGGACAGGGGGCGGCTTGAAGCTTTCTTT	CASSPDRGRLEAFF
TRBD1	TRBV29-1	few	TRBJ2-3	TGCAGCGTTGAAGGCCAGGGGGTGGCGGATACGCAGTATTTT	CSVEGQGVADTQYF
TRBD2	TRBV6-8	NA	TRBJ2-1	TGTGCCAGCAGTTACCGGACTAGCGATCCGAGCTCCTACAATGAGCAGTTCTTC	CASSYRTSDPSSYNEQFF
NA	TRBV2	few	TRBJ2-2	TGTGCAGAGCGTAAGAACACCGGGGAGCTGTTTTTT	CAERKNTGELFF
TRBD2	TRBV6-8	NA	TRBJ2-1	TGTGCCAGCAGTTACTCGCCTAGCGGGTACAATGAGCAGTTCTTC	CASSYSPSGYNEQFF
NA	TRBV6-8	medium-sized	TRBJ2-2	TGTGCCAGCAGTTCGCACTGGACCGGGGAGCTGTTTTTT	CASSSHWTGELFF
TRBD1	TRBV6-8	few	TRBJ1-2	TGTGCCACCATGGGACAGCCGGGAGTTGGGCAAGTGAATGGCTACACCTTC	CATMGQPGVGQVNGYTF
NA	TRBV19	NA	TRBJ2-3	TGTGCCAGTAGAGCAGGACTGGCGGACACAGATACGCAGTATTTT	CASRAGLADTDTQYF
NA	TRBV6-1	NA	TRBJ1-2	TGTGCCAGCAGTGAAGGGATTTGGGATGGCTACACCTTC	CASSEGIWDGYTF
NA	TRBV11-3	many	TRBJ2-1	TGTGCCAGCAGCGCCGTACTGAGTACGAGGTCCTACAATGAGCAGTTCTTC	CASSAVLSTRSYNEQFF
TRBD1	TRBV6-8	NA	TRBJ1-1	TGTGCCAGCAGTCACCGAGAGCAGGGGGCGGTCGCTGAAGCTTTCTTT	CASSHREQGAVAEAFF
NA	TRBV15	medium-sized	TRBJ2-2	TGTGCCACCAGCAGAGGTCTAAAAGCCGGGGAGCTGTTTTTT	CATSRGLKAGELFF
NA	TRBV18	NA	TRBJ2-3	TGTGCCAGCTCACCACCAGGGTCAGATACGCAGTATTTT	CASSPPGSDTQYF
TRBD2	TRBV19	NA	TRBJ2-5	TGTGCCAGTAGTGTGGGGCTAGCGGGAGGGGTTCGGGAGACCCAGTACTTC	CASSVGLAGGVRETQYF
NA	TRBV19	NA	TRBJ1-2	TGTGCCAGTACTGGAGGGGACTATGGCTACACCTTC	CASTGGDYGYTF
NA	TRBV11-3	NA	TRBJ2-1	TGTGCCAGCAGCTTGTCTAGGACTGGAGGCGATGAGCAGTTCTTC	CASSLSRTGGDEQFF
TRBD1	TRBV6-8	few	TRBJ1-1	TGTGCCAGCAAGGACAGGACGGGCACTGAAGCTTTCTTT	CASKDRTGTEAFF
NA	TRBV11-3	many	TRBJ2-3	TGTGCCAGCAGCTTAGGTTGGGGGCTTCACACAGATACGCAGTATTTT	CASSLGWGLHTDTQYF
NA	TRBV6-8	few	TRBJ2-3	TGTGCCAGCAGTCCAGACAGCCCTCACTTCACAGATACGCAGTATTTT	CASSPDSPHFTDTQYF
TRBD2	TRBV6-8	few	TRBJ2-5	TGTGCCAGCGGATTAGCGGGAGGGCCGGTTGGGACCCAGTACTTC	CASGLAGGPVGTQYF
TRBD1	TRBV6-8	few	TRBJ2-3	TGTGCCAGCAGTGACCCCTACCGGACAGGTGATATGGATACGCAGTATTTT	CASSDPYRTGDMDTQYF
NA	TRBV6-8	NA	TRBJ1-2	TGTGCCAGCAGTTACCCCGACCCGGAAAACTACACCTTC	CASSYPDPENYTF
NA	TRBV18	NA	TRBJ1-2	TGTGCCAGCTCACCGGATGGGGGGGTTCGCTATGGCTACACCTTC	CASSPDGGVRYGYTF
TRBD1	TRBV9	few	TRBJ1-5	TGTGCCAGCAGTGAAGGGGACAGTGGCAATCAGCCCCAGCATTTT	CASSEGDSGNQPQHF
NA	TRBV11-3	many	TRBJ1-3	TGTGCCAGCAGCCTCGTGGCGGGTGGAAACACCATATATTTT	CASSLVAGGNTIYF
NA	TRBV6-8	few	TRBJ2-2	TGTGCCAGCAGTTACACGGGAACGACCGGGGAGCTGTTTTTT	CASSYTGTTGELFF
NA	TRBV11-3	NA	TRBJ2-4	TGTGCCAGCAGCTTATCTTGGTCCTTAGCCAAAAACATTCAGTACTTC	CASSLSWSLAKNIQYF
TRBD1	TRBV7-1	NA	TRBJ1-2	TGTGCCAGCAGCTTCAGGGGGGACTATGGCTACACCTTC	CASSFRGDYGYTF
TRBD1	TRBV5-1	NA	TRBJ2-3	TGCGCCAGCAGCCCGGGGGACAGGGGGCGCGAAGATACGCAGTATTTT	CASSPGDRGREDTQYF
NA	TRBV11-3	NA	TRBJ2-1	TGTGCCAGCGCCTACCGCCGGACAACCAATGAGCAGTTCTTC	CASAYRRTTNEQFF
TRBD1	TRBV14	NA	TRBJ1-4	TGTGCCAGCAGCCCTAGGGACAGCCGCTACGAAAAACTGTTTTTT	CASSPRDSRYEKLFF
TRBD2	TRBV18	NA	TRBJ2-3	TGTGCCAGCTCACGAACTAGCGGGAGGGAGGATACGCAGTATTTT	CASSRTSGREDTQYF
NA	TRBV14	NA	TRBJ2-2	TGTGCCAGCAGCCAAGTTCTGTACACCGGGGAGCTGTTTTTT	CASSQVLYTGELFF
TRBD2	TRBV6-8	many	TRBJ2-2	TGTGCCAGCAGCCTCCTAGCGGGGAACACCGGGGAGCTGTTTTTT	CASSLLAGNTGELFF
NA	TRBV7-8	NA	TRBJ1-1	TGTGCCAGCCTGAGGAGGGGAGGCACTGAAGCTTTCTTT	CASLRRGGTEAFF
NA	TRBV9	NA	TRBJ1-2	TGTGCCAGCAGCGTAGAGGTTAGCAGCTATGGCTACACCTTC	CASSVEVSSYGYTF
NA	TRBV2	many	TRBJ1-2	TGTGCCAGCAAGGGCAACCACGCTAACTATGGCTACACCTTC	CASKGNHANYGYTF
NA	TRBV19	NA	TRBJ1-5	TGTGCCACCCAGGAGGTCGGATACAAATATAGCAATCAGCCCCAGCATTTT	CATQEVGYKYSNQPQHF
TRBD2	TRBV4-1	few	TRBJ2-5	TGCGCCAGCAGCCTCGGACTAGCTAGAGAGACCCAGTACTTC	CASSLGLARETQYF
TRBD2	TRBV15	NA	TRBJ2-3	TGTGCCACCAGCAGAGATGGTCAGGGACTAGCGGGATGGGGAGATACGCAGTATTTT	CATSRDGQGLAGWGDTQYF
NA	TRBV15	NA	TRBJ2-4	TGTGCCACCAGCAGAGAAAAATCCATAACCAAAAACATTCAGTACTTC	CATSREKSITKNIQYF
TRBD2	TRBV30	NA	TRBJ2-1	TGTGCCTGGACCACGCCGCTAGCGGGGACCTACAATGAGCAGTTCTTC	CAWTTPLAGTYNEQFF
NA	TRBV10-2	NA	TRBJ1-1	TGCGCCAGCGGCTTGACAGGGAACACTGAAGCTTTCTTT	CASGLTGNTEAFF
NA	TRBV9	many	TRBJ2-1	TGTGCCAGCAGCGTAGAAGGCGGGGCGAACAATGAGCAGTTCTTC	CASSVEGGANNEQFF
NA	TRBV9	few	TRBJ2-1	TGTGCCAGCAGCGTCAACAAGATCTCCTACAATGAGCAGTTCTTC	CASSVNKISYNEQFF
NA	TRBV29-1	few	TRBJ1-5	TGCAGCGTTGCACAGGGTAGGAATCAGCCCCAGCATTTT	CSVAQGRNQPQHF
NA	TRBV28	NA	TRBJ2-6	TGTGCCAGCAGTTCCCCCGGACGGTTCTCTGGGGCCAACGTCCTGACTTTC	CASSSPGRFSGANVLTF